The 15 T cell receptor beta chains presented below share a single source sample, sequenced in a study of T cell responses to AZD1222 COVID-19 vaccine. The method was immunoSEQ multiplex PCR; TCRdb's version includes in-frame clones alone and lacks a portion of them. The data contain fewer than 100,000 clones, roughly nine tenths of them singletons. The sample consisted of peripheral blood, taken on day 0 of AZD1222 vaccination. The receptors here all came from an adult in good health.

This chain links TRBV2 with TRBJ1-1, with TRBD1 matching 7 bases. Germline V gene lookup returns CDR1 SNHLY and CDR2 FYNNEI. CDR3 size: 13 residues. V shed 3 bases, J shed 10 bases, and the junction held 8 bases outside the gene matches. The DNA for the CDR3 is TGTGCCAGCAGTGAGGACAGGTTCCCAGGAGCTTTCTTT. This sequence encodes CASSEDRFPGAFF.

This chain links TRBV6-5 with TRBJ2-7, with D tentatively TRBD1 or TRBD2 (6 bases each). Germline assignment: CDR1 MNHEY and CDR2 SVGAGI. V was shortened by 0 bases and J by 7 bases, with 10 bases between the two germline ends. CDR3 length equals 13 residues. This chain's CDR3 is CASSYSGGGEQYF. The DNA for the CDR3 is TGTGCCAGCAGTTACTCAGGGGGAGGTGAGCAGTACTTC.

Here the CDR3 DNA reads TGTGCCAGCAGCTTAGACCCCCCCGAGGAGGATGGCTACACCTTC. This codes for CASSLDPPEEDGYTF. The chain uses TRBV11-3 and TRBJ1-2; D uncertain. From germline, CDR1 is SGHNT and CDR2 YENEEA. V gave up 0 bases and J gave up 6 bases, with 14 bases separating them. CDR3 length: 15 residues.

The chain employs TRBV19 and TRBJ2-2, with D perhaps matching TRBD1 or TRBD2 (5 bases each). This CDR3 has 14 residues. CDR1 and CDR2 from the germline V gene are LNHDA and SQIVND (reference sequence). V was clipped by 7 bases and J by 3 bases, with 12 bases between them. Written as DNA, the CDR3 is TGTGCCAGTACCGCTGTGGGGGACACCGGGGAGCTGTTTTTT. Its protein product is CASTAVGDTGELFF.

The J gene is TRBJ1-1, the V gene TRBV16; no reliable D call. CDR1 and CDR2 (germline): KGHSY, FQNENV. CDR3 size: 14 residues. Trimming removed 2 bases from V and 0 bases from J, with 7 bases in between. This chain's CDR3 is CASSQRAMNTEAFF. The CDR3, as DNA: TGTGCCAGCAGCCAAAGGGCCATGAACACTGAAGCTTTCTTT.

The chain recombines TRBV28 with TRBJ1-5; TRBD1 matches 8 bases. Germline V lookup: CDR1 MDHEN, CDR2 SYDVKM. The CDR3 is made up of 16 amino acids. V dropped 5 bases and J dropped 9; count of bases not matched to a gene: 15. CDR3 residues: CASSSPEDRAVMPQHF. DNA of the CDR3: TGTGCCAGCAGTAGCCCAGAGGACAGGGCCGTAATGCCCCAGCATTTT. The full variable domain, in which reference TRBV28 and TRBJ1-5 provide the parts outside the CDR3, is DVKVTQSSRYLVKRTGEKVFLECVQDMDHENMFWYRQDPGLGLRLIYFSYDVKMKEKGDIPEGYSVSREKKERFSLILESASTNQTSMYLCASSSPEDRAVMPQHFGDGTRLSIL.

The CDR3, as DNA: TGTGCCAGCAGTTCACTGCGTGGGACCCAGTACTTC. This codes for CASSSLRGTQYF. This chain connects TRBV6-2 or TRBV6-3 to TRBJ2-5; D remains unclear. CDR3 length: 12 residues. V was cut by 4 bases and J by 7 bases, with 10 bases left in between. Germline CDR1 is MNHEY and CDR2 is SVGEGT.

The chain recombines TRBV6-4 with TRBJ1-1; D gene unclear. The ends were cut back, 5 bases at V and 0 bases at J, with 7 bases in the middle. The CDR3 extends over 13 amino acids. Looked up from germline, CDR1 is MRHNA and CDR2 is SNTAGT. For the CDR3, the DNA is TGTGCCAGCAGTCCAGGTGTGAACACTGAAGCTTTCTTT. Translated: CASSPGVNTEAFF.

CDR3 amino acids: CASSPEGAGGANEQFF. For the CDR3, the DNA is TGTGCCAGCAGCCCAGAGGGGGCGGGAGGAGCCAATGAGCAGTTCTTC. The genes are TRBV9 and TRBJ2-1; TRBD2 might be the D (8 bases). Trimming took 4 bases from V and 6 from J, leaving 20 bases between them. The CDR3 is 16 residues long. Germline values: CDR1 SGDLS, CDR2 YYNGEE.

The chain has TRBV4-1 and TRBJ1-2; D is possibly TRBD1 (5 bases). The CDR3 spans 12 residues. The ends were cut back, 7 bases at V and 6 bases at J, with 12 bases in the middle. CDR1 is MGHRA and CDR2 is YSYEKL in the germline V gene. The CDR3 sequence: CASKGQKHGYTF. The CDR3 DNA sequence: TGCGCCAGCAAGGGGCAGAAACATGGCTACACCTTC.

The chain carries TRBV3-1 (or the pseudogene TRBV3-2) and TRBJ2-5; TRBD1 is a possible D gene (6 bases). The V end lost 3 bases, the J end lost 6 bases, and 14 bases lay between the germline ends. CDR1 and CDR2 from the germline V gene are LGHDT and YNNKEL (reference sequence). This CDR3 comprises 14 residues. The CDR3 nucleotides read TGTGCCAGCAGCCAGGCACAGGGAGAGCAGACCCAGTACTTC. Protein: CASSQAQGEQTQYF.

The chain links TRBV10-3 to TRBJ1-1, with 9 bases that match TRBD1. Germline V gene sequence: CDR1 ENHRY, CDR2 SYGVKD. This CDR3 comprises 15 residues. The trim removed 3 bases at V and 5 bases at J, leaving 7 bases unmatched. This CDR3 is CAISDPQGAMTEAFF. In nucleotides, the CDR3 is TGTGCCATCAGTGACCCACAGGGGGCTATGACTGAAGCTTTCTTT.

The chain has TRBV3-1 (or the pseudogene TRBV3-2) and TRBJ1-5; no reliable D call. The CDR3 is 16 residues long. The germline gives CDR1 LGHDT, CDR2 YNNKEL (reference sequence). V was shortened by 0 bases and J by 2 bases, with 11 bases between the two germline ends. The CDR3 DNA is TGTGCCAGCAGCCAAGATTTGGCTGGAGGCAATCAGCCCCAGCATTTT. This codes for CASSQDLAGGNQPQHF.

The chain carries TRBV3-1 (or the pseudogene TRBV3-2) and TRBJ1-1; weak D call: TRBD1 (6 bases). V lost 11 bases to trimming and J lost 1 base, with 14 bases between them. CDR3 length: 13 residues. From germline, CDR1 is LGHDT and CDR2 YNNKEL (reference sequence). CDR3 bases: TGTGCCTCAAGACAGGCGGCGAACACTGAAGCTTTCTTT. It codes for CASRQAANTEAFF.

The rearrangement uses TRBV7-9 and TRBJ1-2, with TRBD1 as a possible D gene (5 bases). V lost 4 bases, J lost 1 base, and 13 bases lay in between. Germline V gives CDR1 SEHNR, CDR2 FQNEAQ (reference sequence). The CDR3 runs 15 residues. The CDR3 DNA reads TGTGCCAGCAGCTCTTCGGGGGGAGGTAACTATGGCTACACCTTC. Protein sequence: CASSSSGGGNYGYTF.